What follows describes a single TCR beta chain. Antigen specificity is unknown. This sample was taken from a study of OX40 agonist ivuxolimab in advanced cancers. Turning to the study itself: The dose-escalation cohort was approximately 84% male, with a mean age of 60 years, ranging roughly 20 to 90. Three patients, one with hepatocellular carcinoma and two with cutaneous melanoma, responded partially.

With 7 bases removed from V and 5 bases from J, the gap between germline ends came to 9 bases. The CDR3 runs 13 residues. Germline values: CDR1 MNHEY, CDR2 SVGAGI. Clones were sequenced by immunoSEQ multiplex PCR, and TCRdb holds only the in-frame ones, with some missing. The table shows approximately 91,000 clones, with about 86% occurring only once. General study points: With doses of 0.1 to 3.0 mg/kg, CD4+ and CD8+ blood T cells had undergone clonal expansion by week 6. Among T cells, CD8+ cells averaged more expanded clones than CD4+ cells.

Sequencing was performed on CD4+ or CD8+ T cells sorted from blood, taken in a trial of the OX40 agonist ivuxolimab. This sequence originates from an adult with an advanced solid tumor such as melanoma, head and neck, liver or kidney cancer. This chain joins TRBV6-5 and TRBJ1-6, with D unclear. CDR3 bases: TGTGCCAGCAATCCTCAACATAATTCACCCCTCCACTTT. As protein: CASNPQHNSPLHF.